What follows describes a single T cell receptor beta chain. Its antigen is unidentified. The data stem from a study of Ad26.COV2.S vaccination and SARS-CoV-2 variants. Overall study findings and caveats: Marked by substantial breadth, spike-specific CD8+ and CD4+ T cell responses were reportedly seen after vaccination.

Looked up from germline, CDR1 is SGDLS and CDR2 is YYNGEE. The CDR3 loop spans 15 amino acids. V was cut by 0 bases and J by 5 bases, with 14 bases left in between. The data were produced by immunoSEQ multiplex PCR, yet TCRdb's version contains in-frame clones alone and is incomplete. The profile shows around 350,000 clones, around 90% of them singletons. The clonotype was recovered from a human donor who had recovered from COVID-19. The V and J genes are TRBV9 and TRBJ1-2; no reliable D call. The material sequenced was peripheral blood, taken after recovery from COVID-19. The CDR3 region has the DNA TGTGCCAGCAGCGTAGCTATCGAGGCGGGTTATGGCTACACCTTC. Translating it yields CASSVAIEAGYGYTF.